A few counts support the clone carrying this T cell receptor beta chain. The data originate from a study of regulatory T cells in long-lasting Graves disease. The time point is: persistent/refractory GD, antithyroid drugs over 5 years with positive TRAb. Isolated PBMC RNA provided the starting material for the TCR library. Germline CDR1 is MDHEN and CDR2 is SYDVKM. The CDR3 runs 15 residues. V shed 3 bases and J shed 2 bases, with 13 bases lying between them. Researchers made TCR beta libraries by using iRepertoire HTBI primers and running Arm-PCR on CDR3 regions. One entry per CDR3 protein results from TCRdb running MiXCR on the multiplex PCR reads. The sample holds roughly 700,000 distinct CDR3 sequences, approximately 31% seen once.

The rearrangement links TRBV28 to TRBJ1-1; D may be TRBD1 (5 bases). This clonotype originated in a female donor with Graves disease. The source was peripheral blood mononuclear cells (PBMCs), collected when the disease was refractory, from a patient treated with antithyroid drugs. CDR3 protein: CASSLIVQGNTEAFF. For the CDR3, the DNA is TGTGCCAGCAGTTTGATAGTGCAGGGTAACACTGAAGCTTTCTTT.